The entry below describes one T cell receptor beta chain. Participants' reported clinical history set cohort assignment. This sample was taken from a study of blood T cell repertoires in COVID-19. Background on the study: From the United States, Italy and Spain came samples of acute and convalescent COVID-19. PBMCs, B-cell-depleted T cells, or T cells provided the cDNA or gDNA that made up the material.

The J segment lost 4 bases and the V segment lost 6 bases, leaving 14 bases of the junction unmatched. The CDR3 extends over 17 amino acids. Looked up from germline, CDR1 is SQVTM and CDR2 is ANQGSEA. In the authors' methods: Amplification from reference gene primers served as the basis for estimated nucleated cell counts. Sequencing used immunoSEQ multiplex PCR; TCRdb keeps in-frame clones, though not all of them. That table furnishes V, J and clone size, whereas the DNA furnished D and trimming. Of more than 300,000 clones in the sample, 87% were seen once. This chain uses TRBV29-1 with TRBJ2-2; 10 positions agree with TRBD1. Input material: PBMCs or T cells enriched from blood (not recorded which). The TCR originated in a man between 40 and 49 years old in a cohort exposed to, infected with or recovered from COVID-19 (not recorded which). CDR3 nucleotides: TGCAGCGTGAGAAGATCGGTGAGGACAGGGGGCACCGGGGAGCTGTTTTTT. This sequence encodes CSVRRSVRTGGTGELFF.